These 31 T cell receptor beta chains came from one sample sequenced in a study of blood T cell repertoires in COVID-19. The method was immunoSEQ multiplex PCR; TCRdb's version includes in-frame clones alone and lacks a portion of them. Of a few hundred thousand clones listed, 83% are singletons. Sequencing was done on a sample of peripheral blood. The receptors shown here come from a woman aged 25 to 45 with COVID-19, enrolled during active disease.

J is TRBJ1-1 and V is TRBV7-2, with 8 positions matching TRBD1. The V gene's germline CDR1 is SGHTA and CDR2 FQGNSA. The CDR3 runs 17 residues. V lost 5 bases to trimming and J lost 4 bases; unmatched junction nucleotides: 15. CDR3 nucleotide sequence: TGTGCCAGCAGCCCGGACAGGGAAGGGCCCCATACCACTGAAGCTTTCTTT. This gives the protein CASSPDREGPHTTEAFF.

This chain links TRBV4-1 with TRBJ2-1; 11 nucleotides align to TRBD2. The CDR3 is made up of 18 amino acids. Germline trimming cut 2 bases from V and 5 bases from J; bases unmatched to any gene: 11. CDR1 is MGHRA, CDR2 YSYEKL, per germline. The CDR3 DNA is TGCGCCAGCAGCCAACGACTAGCGGGGACCTCCGGTCACAATGAGCAGTTCTTC. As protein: CASSQRLAGTSGHNEQFF.

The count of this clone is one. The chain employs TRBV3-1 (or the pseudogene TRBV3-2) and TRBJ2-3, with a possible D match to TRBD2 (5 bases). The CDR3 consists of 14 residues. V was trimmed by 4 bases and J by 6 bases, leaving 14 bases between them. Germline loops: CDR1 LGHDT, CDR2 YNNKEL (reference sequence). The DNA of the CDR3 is TGTGCCAGCAGCCGCCGCCTGGACTTTGATACGCAGTATTTT. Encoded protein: CASSRRLDFDTQYF.

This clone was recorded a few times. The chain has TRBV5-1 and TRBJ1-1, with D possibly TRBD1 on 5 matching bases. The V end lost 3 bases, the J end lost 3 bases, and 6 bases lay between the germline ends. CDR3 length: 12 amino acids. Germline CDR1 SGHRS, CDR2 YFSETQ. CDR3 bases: TGCGCCAGCAGCTGGGGGGACACTGAAGCTTTCTTT. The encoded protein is CASSWGDTEAFF.

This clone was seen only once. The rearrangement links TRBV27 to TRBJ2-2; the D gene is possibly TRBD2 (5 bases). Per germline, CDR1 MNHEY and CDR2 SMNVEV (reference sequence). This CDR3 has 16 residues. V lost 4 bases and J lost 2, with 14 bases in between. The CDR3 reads CASSSMLEENTGELFF. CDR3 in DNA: TGTGCCAGCAGTTCAATGTTGGAGGAAAACACCGGGGAGCTGTTTTTT.

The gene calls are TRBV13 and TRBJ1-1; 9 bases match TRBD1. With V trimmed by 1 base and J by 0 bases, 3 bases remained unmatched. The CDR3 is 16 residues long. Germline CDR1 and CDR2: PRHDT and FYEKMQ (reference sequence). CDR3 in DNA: TGTGCCAGCAGCTTAGACAGGGGGCGAGTGAACACTGAAGCTTTCTTT. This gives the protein CASSLDRGRVNTEAFF.

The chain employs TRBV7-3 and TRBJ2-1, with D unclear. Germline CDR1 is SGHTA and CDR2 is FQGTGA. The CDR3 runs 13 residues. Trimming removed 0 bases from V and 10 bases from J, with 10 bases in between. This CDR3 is CASSLTAQREQFF. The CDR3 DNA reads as TGTGCCAGCAGCTTAACTGCCCAACGGGAGCAGTTCTTC.

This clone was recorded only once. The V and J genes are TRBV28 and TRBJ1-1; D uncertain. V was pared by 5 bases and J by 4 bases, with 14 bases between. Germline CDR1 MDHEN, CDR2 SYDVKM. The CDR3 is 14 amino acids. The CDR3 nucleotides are TGTGCCAGCAGTATCCCCGGAGTGGGCACTGAAGCTTTCTTT. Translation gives CASSIPGVGTEAFF.

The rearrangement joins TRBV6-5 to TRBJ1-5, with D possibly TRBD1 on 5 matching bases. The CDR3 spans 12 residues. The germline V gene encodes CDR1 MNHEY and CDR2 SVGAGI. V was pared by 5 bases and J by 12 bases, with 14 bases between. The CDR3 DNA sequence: TGTGCCAGCAGTAACAAGGGGCTTCTCCAGCATTTT. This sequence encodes CASSNKGLLQHF.

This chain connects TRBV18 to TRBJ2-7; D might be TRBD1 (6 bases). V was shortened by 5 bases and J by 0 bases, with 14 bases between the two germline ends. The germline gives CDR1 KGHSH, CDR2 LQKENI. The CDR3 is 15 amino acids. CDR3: CASSDANRVSYEQYF. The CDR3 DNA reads TGTGCCAGCTCAGATGCCAACAGGGTCTCCTACGAGCAGTACTTC.

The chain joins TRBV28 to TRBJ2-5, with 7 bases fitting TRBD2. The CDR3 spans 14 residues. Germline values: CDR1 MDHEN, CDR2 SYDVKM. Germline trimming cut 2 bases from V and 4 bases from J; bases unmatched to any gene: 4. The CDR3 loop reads CASSLAGVAETQYF. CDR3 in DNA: TGTGCCAGCAGTTTAGCGGGGGTGGCAGAGACCCAGTACTTC.

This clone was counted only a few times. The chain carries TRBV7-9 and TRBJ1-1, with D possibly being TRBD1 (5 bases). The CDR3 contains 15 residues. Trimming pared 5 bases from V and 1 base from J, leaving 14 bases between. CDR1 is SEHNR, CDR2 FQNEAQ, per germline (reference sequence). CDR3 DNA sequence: TGTGCCAGCAGCCAACCAGGGTTTCAGAACACTGAAGCTTTCTTT. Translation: CASSQPGFQNTEAFF. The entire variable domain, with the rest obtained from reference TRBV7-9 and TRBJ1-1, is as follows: DTGVSQNPRHKITKRGQNVTFRCDPISEHNRLYWYRQTLGQGPEFLTYFQNEAQLEKSRLLSDRFSAERPKGSFSTLEIQRTEQGDSAMYLCASSQPGFQNTEAFFGQGTRLTVV.

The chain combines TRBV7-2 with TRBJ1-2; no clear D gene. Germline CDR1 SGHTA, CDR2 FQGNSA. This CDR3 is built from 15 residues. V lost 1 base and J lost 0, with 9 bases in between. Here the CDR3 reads CASSLDVVSNYGYTF. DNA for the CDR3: TGTGCCAGCAGCTTAGATGTCGTATCTAACTATGGCTACACCTTC. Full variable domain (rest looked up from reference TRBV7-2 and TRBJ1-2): GAGVSQSPSNKVTEKGKDVELRCDPISGHTALYWYRQSLGQGLEFLIYFQGNSAPDKSGLPSDRFSAERTGGSVSTLTIQRTQQEDSAVYLCASSLDVVSNYGYTFGSGTRLTVV.

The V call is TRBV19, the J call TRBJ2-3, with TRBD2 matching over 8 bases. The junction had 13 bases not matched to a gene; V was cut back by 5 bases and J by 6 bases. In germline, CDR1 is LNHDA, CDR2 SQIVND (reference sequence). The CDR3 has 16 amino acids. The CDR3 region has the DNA TGTGCCAGTAGTTTTACTAGCGGTTGGGCAGGGGATACGCAGTATTTT. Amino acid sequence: CASSFTSGWAGDTQYF.

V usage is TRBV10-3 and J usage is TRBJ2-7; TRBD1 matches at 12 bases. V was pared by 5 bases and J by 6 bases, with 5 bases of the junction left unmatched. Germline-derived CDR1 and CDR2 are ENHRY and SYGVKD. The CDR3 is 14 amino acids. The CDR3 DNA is TGTGCCATCAGTCCGGGACAGGGGGCGGTCGAGCAGTACTTC. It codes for CAISPGQGAVEQYF.

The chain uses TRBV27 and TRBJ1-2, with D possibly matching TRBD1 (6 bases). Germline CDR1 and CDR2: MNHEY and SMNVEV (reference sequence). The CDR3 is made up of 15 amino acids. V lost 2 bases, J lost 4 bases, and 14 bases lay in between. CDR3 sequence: CASSLNQGSTYGYTF. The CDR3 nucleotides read TGTGCCAGCAGTTTAAACCAGGGGTCGACCTATGGCTACACCTTC.

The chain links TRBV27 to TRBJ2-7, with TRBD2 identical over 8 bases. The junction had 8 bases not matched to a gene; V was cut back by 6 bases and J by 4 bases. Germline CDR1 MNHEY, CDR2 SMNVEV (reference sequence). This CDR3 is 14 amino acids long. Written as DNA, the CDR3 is TGTGCCAGCAGGCCCAGCGGGAGAAGGTACGAGCAGTACTTC. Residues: CASRPSGRRYEQYF.

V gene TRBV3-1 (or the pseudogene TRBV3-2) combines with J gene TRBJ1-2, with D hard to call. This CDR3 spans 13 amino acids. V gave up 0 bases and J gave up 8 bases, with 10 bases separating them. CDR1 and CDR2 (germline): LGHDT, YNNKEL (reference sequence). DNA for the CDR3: TGTGCCAGCAGCCAAGACCCCGGGTTGGGCTACACCTTC. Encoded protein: CASSQDPGLGYTF.

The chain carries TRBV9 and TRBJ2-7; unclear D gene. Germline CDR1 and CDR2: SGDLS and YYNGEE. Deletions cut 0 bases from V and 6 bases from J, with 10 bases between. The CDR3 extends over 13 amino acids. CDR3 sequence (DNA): TGTGCCAGCAGCGTAGGGAGTCTCACCGAGCAGTACTTC. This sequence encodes CASSVGSLTEQYF.

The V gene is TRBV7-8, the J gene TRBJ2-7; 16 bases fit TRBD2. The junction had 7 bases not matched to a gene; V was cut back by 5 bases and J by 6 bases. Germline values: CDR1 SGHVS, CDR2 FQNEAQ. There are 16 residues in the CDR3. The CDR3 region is CASSGGLAGGPSEQYF. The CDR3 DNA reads TGTGCCAGCAGCGGGGGACTAGCGGGGGGGCCATCCGAGCAGTACTTC.

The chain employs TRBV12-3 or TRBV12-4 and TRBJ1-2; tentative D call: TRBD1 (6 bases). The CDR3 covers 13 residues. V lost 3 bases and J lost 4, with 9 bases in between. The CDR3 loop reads CASSFQGFYGYTF. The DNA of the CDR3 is TGTGCCAGCAGTTTCCAGGGGTTCTATGGCTACACCTTC.

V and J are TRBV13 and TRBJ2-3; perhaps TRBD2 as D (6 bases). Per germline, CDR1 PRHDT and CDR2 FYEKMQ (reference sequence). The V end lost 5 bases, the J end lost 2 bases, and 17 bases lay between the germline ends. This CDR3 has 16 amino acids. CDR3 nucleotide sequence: TGTGCCAGCAGCCTTCGGGTAGCGGTTTCCACAGATACGCAGTATTTT. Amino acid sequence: CASSLRVAVSTDTQYF.

This chain's CDR3 is CASPPGLAGANEQFF. DNA for the CDR3: TGTGCCAGCCCCCCCGGACTAGCGGGAGCCAATGAGCAGTTCTTC. The chain joins TRBV6-5 to TRBJ2-1; TRBD2 agrees at 13 bases. The V gene's germline CDR1 is MNHEY and CDR2 SVGAGI. V shed 8 bases and J 6 bases; nucleotides not matched to a gene: 7. The CDR3 runs 15 residues.

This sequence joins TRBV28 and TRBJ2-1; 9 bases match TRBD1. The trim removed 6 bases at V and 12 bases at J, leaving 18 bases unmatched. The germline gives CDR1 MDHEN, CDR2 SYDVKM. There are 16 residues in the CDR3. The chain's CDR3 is CASSTAGTGTGVAQFF. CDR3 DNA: TGTGCCAGCAGCACCGCCGGGACAGGGACCGGGGTCGCGCAGTTCTTC.

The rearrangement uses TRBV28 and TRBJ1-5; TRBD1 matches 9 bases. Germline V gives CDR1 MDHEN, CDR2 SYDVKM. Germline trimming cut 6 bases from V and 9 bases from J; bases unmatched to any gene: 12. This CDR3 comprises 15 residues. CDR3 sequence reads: CASRHIRDRVRPQHF. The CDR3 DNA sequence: TGTGCCAGCAGACATATCCGGGACAGGGTTAGGCCCCAGCATTTT.

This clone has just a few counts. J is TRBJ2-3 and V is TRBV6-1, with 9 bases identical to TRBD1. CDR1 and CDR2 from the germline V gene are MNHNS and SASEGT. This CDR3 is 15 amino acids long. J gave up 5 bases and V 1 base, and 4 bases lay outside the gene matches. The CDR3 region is CASSEEGQGGDTQYF. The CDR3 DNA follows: TGTGCCAGCAGTGAAGAGGGACAGGGCGGAGATACGCAGTATTTT.

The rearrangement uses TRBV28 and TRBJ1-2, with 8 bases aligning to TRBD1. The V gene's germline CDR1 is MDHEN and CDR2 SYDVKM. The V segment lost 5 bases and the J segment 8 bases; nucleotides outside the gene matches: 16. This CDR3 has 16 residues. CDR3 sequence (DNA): TGTGCCAGCAGTCTCCGGACAGGGACCTTGGCGTGGGGCTACACCTTC. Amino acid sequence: CASSLRTGTLAWGYTF.

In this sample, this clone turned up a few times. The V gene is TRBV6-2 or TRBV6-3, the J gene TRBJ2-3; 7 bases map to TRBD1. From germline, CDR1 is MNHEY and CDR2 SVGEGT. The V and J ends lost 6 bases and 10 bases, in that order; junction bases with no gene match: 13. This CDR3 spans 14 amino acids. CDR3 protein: CASSDDREGRSQYF. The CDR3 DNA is TGTGCCAGCAGCGATGACAGGGAAGGGAGATCGCAGTATTTT.

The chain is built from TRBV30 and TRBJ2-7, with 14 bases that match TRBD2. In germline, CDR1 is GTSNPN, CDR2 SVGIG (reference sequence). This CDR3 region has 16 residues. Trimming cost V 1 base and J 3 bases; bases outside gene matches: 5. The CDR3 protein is CAWSGLAGGRGYEQYF. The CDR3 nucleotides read TGTGCCTGGAGTGGACTAGCGGGAGGGCGCGGCTACGAGCAGTACTTC.

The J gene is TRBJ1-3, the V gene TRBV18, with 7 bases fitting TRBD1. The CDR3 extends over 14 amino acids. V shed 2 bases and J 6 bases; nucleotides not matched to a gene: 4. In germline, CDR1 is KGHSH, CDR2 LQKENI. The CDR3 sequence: CASSPTGVENTIYF. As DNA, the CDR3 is TGTGCCAGCTCACCAACAGGGGTAGAAAACACCATATATTTT. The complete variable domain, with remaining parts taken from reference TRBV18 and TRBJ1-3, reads NAGVMQNPRHLVRRRGQEARLRCSPMKGHSHVYWYRQLPEEGLKFMVYLQKENIIDESGMPKERFSAEFPKEGPSILRIQQVVRGDSAAYFCASSPTGVENTIYFGEGSWLTVV.

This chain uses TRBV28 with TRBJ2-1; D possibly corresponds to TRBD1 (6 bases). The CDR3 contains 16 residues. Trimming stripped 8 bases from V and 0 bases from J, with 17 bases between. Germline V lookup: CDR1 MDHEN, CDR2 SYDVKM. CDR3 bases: TGTGCCAGCCCACCCGCCACAGGGAGCTCCTACAATGAGCAGTTCTTC. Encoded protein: CASPPATGSSYNEQFF.